A selection of T cell receptor beta chains follows, all from one sample in a study of T-cell reconstitution after alpha-beta-depleted transplantation in children. Via MiXCR, TCRdb re-called the PCR reads, giving one row per CDR3 protein. Of 500,000 to 750,000 distinct CDR3 sequences in the sample, roughly 27% were seen once. This sample comprised PBMCs, obtained before TCRalphabeta/CD19-depleted stem cell transplant. These receptors were collected from a boy under two years old with Wiskott-Aldrich syndrome, due to receive a stem cell transplant. CDR3s include the opening cysteine and the closing phenylalanine or tryptophan. D genes are given only for firm matches. Not every row has a clone size; where given, it reads once, few, many or a size class.

D gene: .
V gene: TRBV21-1
J gene: TRBJ2-2
clone size: few
CDR3 length: 14
CDR3 DNA: TGTGCCAGCAGCCGATCCAGGAGCACCGGGGAGCTGTTTTTT
CDR3 protein: CASSRSRSTGELFF

D gene: TRBD2
V gene: TRBV7-2
J gene: TRBJ2-7
clone size: few
CDR3 length: 15
CDR3 DNA: TGTGCCAGCAGCTTAGCTAGCGGGTTACCCTACGAGCAGTACTTC
CDR3 protein: CASSLASGLPYEQYF

D gene: .
V gene: TRBV10-3
J gene: TRBJ2-5
clone size: .
CDR3 length: 15
CDR3 DNA: TGTGCCATCAGTGAGTCGCGGGGAACCGTGGAGACCCAGTACTTC
CDR3 protein: CAISESRGTVETQYF

D gene: .
V gene: TRBV6-5
J gene: TRBJ2-7
clone size: .
CDR3 length: 15
CDR3 DNA: TGTGCCAGCAGTTACGGTCCGGGACCGCCCTACGAGCAGTACTTC
CDR3 protein: CASSYGPGPPYEQYF

D gene: TRBD1
V gene: TRBV29-1
J gene: TRBJ2-5
clone size: few
CDR3 length: 13
CDR3 DNA: TGCAGCGTCCGACAGGGCTTACAAGAGACCCAGTACTTC
CDR3 protein: CSVRQGLQETQYF

D gene: TRBD1
V gene: TRBV5-1
J gene: TRBJ2-1
clone size: .
CDR3 length: 15
CDR3 DNA: TGCGCCAGCAGCTTACGGGACAGGGTCTACAATGAGCAGTTCTTC
CDR3 protein: CASSLRDRVYNEQFF

D gene: TRBD2
V gene: TRBV5-1
J gene: TRBJ2-1
clone size: .
CDR3 length: 15
CDR3 DNA: TGCGCCAGCAGCCTGGGACTAGCGGCCTCTCGAGAGCAGTTCTTC
CDR3 protein: CASSLGLAASREQFF

D gene: TRBD2
V gene: TRBV20-1
J gene: TRBJ2-3
clone size: few
CDR3 length: 15
CDR3 DNA: TGCAGTGCTAGAGGGACTAGCGGGGCCGCAGATACGCAGTATTTT
CDR3 protein: CSARGTSGAADTQYF

D gene: .
V gene: TRBV7-2
J gene: TRBJ2-2
clone size: .
CDR3 length: 13
CDR3 DNA: TGTGCCAGCAGCGGCAGGGTTTCCGGGGAGCTGTTTTTT
CDR3 protein: CASSGRVSGELFF

D gene: .
V gene: TRBV20-1
J gene: TRBJ2-3
clone size: few
CDR3 length: 17
CDR3 DNA: TGCAGCACCACAAATTATAGAACGCGGAGGAGCACAGATACGCAGTATTTT
CDR3 protein: CSTTNYRTRRSTDTQYF

D gene: .
V gene: TRBV29-1
J gene: TRBJ2-1
clone size: .
CDR3 length: 17
CDR3 DNA: TGCAGCGTTGATTTAAAGTTGAGGACTCTCTCCTACAATGAGCAGTTCTTC
CDR3 protein: CSVDLKLRTLSYNEQFF